This section outlines one T cell receptor beta chain sequence together with its context. TCRdb analysed the reads with MiXCR anew, one entry per CDR3 protein. The sample includes fewer than 350,000 distinct CDR3 sequences, 8% to 9.5% of them seen just once. These data originate in a study of T cell repertoires in cytomegalovirus infection. V was cut by 5 bases and J by 4 bases, with 5 bases left in between. The CDR3 consists of 11 residues. The rearrangement links TRBV12-3 or TRBV12-4 to TRBJ1-2, with D perhaps TRBD1 (5 bases). Specimen: PBMCs. This clonotype was sampled from a human donor in good health (CMV status not recorded). Some clones in this sample may be carry-over from other donors' samples. CDR3 in DNA: TGTGCCAGCAGTGACAGCTATGGCTACACCTTC. Translation: CASSDSYGYTF.